These 19 T cell receptor beta chains were all obtained from the same sample, sequenced in a study of a mutant IDH1 vaccine in newly diagnosed glioma. This sample's time point: baseline, week 1 (first vaccination visit). Treatment meaning: pre-vaccination baseline after standard-of-care therapy. Sequencing was performed with immunoSEQ multiplex PCR; in TCRdb, only in-frame clones are kept and a portion is missing. This table has roughly 35,000 clones, approximately 91% appearing once. This specimen consisted of PBMCs, obtained from a glioma patient treated with radiotherapy, temozolomide or both. These receptors all stem from a woman aged 35 to 49 with glioma.

This chain uses TRBV6-5 with TRBJ1-4; 9 bases align to TRBD1. The J segment lost 4 bases and the V segment lost 2 bases, leaving 2 bases of the junction unmatched. Germline V gives CDR1 MNHEY, CDR2 SVGAGI. CDR3 size: 15 residues. The CDR3 spells CASSYRTGVNEKLFF. The CDR3 DNA follows: TGTGCCAGCAGTTACCGGACAGGGGTTAATGAAAAACTGTTTTTT.

The chain has TRBV30 and TRBJ1-5; D call uncertain. The CDR3 totals 15 residues. V was shortened by 1 base and J by 0 bases, with 10 bases between the two germline ends. From germline, CDR1 is GTSNPN and CDR2 SVGIG (reference sequence). DNA of the CDR3: TGTGCCTGGAGTGATGCCTATTTTAGCAATCAGCCCCAGCATTTT. Protein sequence: CAWSDAYFSNQPQHF.

The chain links TRBV6-5 to TRBJ2-5; TRBD2 matches 8 bases. Trimming took 2 bases from V and 5 from J; bases not matched to a gene: 7. Germline V CDR1 and CDR2: MNHEY, SVGAGI. CDR3 length equals 15 residues. CDR3 DNA: TGTGCCAGCAGTTACGGCGGGGGGCCAGGGGAGACCCAGTACTTC. Translating gives CASSYGGGPGETQYF.

This chain links TRBV5-1 with TRBJ1-4; 10 nucleotides match TRBD1. This CDR3 is built from 16 residues. J lost 5 bases, V lost 3 bases, and 7 bases had no gene match. Germline-derived CDR1 and CDR2 are SGHRS and YFSETQ. The CDR3 loop reads CASSSSWDRGNEKLFF. The CDR3, as DNA: TGCGCCAGCAGCTCCTCTTGGGACAGGGGAAATGAAAAACTGTTTTTT.

The chain recombines TRBV5-4 with TRBJ2-2, with 8 bases fitting TRBD2. The CDR3 is 16 residues long. The V and J ends lost 4 bases and 0 bases, in that order; junction bases with no gene match: 5. Germline CDR1 is SGHNT and CDR2 is YYREEE (reference sequence). CDR3 nucleotide sequence: TGTGCCAGCAGCCGGGGGGGACGGACGAACACCGGGGAGCTGTTTTTT. Its protein product is CASSRGGRTNTGELFF.

This sequence joins TRBV15 and TRBJ1-2; D is ambiguous. The V end was cut by 0 bases, the J end by 4 bases, with 9 bases between. The CDR3 has 14 residues. Germline loops: CDR1 LNHNV, CDR2 YYDKDF (reference sequence). The CDR3, as DNA: TGTGCCACCAGCAGAGATGCAGTTTCCTATGGCTACACCTTC. This codes for CATSRDAVSYGYTF.

The gene calls are TRBV18 and TRBJ1-6; the match to TRBD1 covers 8 bases. From germline, CDR1 is KGHSH and CDR2 LQKENI. The length of the CDR3 is 16 residues. The V segment lost 2 bases and the J segment 10 bases; nucleotides outside the gene matches: 10. The chain's CDR3 is CASSPETGAVRSPLHF. CDR3 bases: TGTGCCAGCTCACCAGAGACAGGGGCGGTTAGGTCACCCCTCCACTTT.

The V gene is TRBV5-8, the J gene TRBJ2-5; D is unclear. Germline CDR1 reads SGHTS; CDR2 reads YDEGEE. The CDR3 runs 16 residues. Trimming took off 4 bases at V and 3 bases at J, with 19 bases between the two ends. The CDR3 sequence is CASSLGFLVREETQYF. CDR3 nucleotides: TGTGCCAGCAGCCTGGGGTTCCTGGTTAGGGAAGAGACCCAGTACTTC. Variable domain in full (rest from reference TRBV5-8 and TRBJ2-5): EAGVTQSPTHLIKTRGQQATLRCSPISGHTSVYWYQQALGLGLQFLLWYDEGEERNRGNFPPRFSGRQFPNYSSELNVNALELEDSALYLCASSLGFLVREETQYFGPGTRLLVL.

The chain carries TRBV25-1 and TRBJ2-7; 8 nucleotides align to TRBD1. This CDR3 has 13 residues. The V segment lost 8 bases and the J segment 4 bases; nucleotides outside the gene matches: 7. Germline CDR1 MGHDK, CDR2 SYGVNS. The CDR3 is CASSDRGRYEQYF. The CDR3 DNA is TGTGCCAGCTCTGACAGGGGAAGGTACGAGCAGTACTTC.

The J gene is TRBJ1-1, the V gene TRBV5-1; D is undetermined. There are 16 residues in the CDR3. Per germline, CDR1 SGHRS and CDR2 YFSETQ. V was shortened by 0 bases and J by 5 bases, with 17 bases between the two germline ends. DNA for the CDR3: TGCGCCAGCAGCTTGGGTCCCGGTAGTTTTGGGACTGAAGCTTTCTTT. It codes for CASSLGPGSFGTEAFF.

This clone has just one count. This rearrangement joins TRBV9 to TRBJ1-3; D is unresolved. Germline CDR1 is SGDLS and CDR2 is YYNGEE. Deletions cut 0 bases from V and 0 bases from J, with 10 bases between. The CDR3 length is 16 residues. The DNA of the CDR3 is TGTGCCAGCAGCGTAGAATTGGGGTACTCTGGAAACACCATATATTTT. Protein product: CASSVELGYSGNTIYF.

The chain combines TRBV7-2 with TRBJ1-2; the match to TRBD1 covers 8 bases. The CDR3 totals 15 residues. Germline V gene lookup returns CDR1 SGHTA and CDR2 FQGNSA. Losses at the gene ends were 5 bases for V and 6 bases for J; bases not matched to a gene: 11. Here the CDR3 DNA reads TGTGCCAGCAGCCCCCGGACAGGGACATCTCATGGCTACACCTTC. Protein product: CASSPRTGTSHGYTF.

The chain employs TRBV4-3 and TRBJ2-1; 13 nucleotides align to TRBD2. V lost 1 base to trimming and J lost 12 bases; unmatched junction nucleotides: 15. This CDR3 comprises 18 residues. The germline V gene has CDR1 LGHNA and CDR2 YSLEER. The DNA of the CDR3 is TGCGCCAGCAGCCAAGTAGGGAGGACTAGCGGGGGTTTCGTGGTGCAGTTCTTC. Its protein product is CASSQVGRTSGGFVVQFF.

The chain links TRBV27 to TRBJ2-3; 10 nucleotides match TRBD2. Germline CDR1 reads MNHEY; CDR2 reads SMNVEV (reference sequence). This CDR3 spans 16 amino acids. V dropped 5 bases and J dropped 2; count of bases not matched to a gene: 7. CDR3 nucleotide sequence: TGTGCCAGCAGTCCCCTAAGCGGGGGGGCCACAGATACGCAGTATTTT. Its protein is CASSPLSGGATDTQYF.

The V call is TRBV9, the J call TRBJ2-3; 8 nucleotides match TRBD2. CDR3 length equals 15 residues. Unmatched junction bases numbered 6, after V lost 2 bases and J lost 4 bases. Per the germline V gene, CDR1 is SGDLS and CDR2 is YYNGEE. The CDR3 here is CASSVQAGVADTQYF. The CDR3 DNA sequence: TGTGCCAGCAGCGTTCAAGCGGGGGTCGCAGATACGCAGTATTTT.

The rearrangement joins TRBV2 to TRBJ1-3; no clear D. The CDR3 is made up of 14 amino acids. Trimming left V 6 bases short and J 0 bases short, with 9 bases between. CDR1 SNHLY and CDR2 FYNNEI come from the germline V gene. CDR3 in DNA: TGTGCCAGCAGACCGTTTGGCTCTGGAAACACCATATATTTT. Protein: CASRPFGSGNTIYF.

The rearrangement joins TRBV4-1 to TRBJ2-1; D possibly corresponds to TRBD2 (7 bases). This CDR3 contains 15 residues. Germline V gene sequence: CDR1 MGHRA, CDR2 YSYEKL. V lost 4 bases and J lost 7, with 17 bases in between. CDR3 nucleotides: TGCGCCAGCAGCCGAGGACTAGGGGGGGTTAATGAGCAGTTCTTC. As protein: CASSRGLGGVNEQFF.

V usage is TRBV7-8 and J usage is TRBJ1-6, with 11 bases lining up with TRBD1. Trimming removed 5 bases from V and 6 bases from J; junction bases left unmatched: 12. There are 18 residues in the CDR3. CDR1 is SGHVS and CDR2 is FQNEAQ in the germline V gene. The CDR3 reads CASSALPLGQGVNSPLHF. The DNA of the CDR3 is TGTGCCAGCAGCGCTCTACCCTTGGGACAGGGGGTTAATTCACCCCTCCACTTT.

The chain links TRBV21-1 to TRBJ1-2. TRBV21-1 is an annotated pseudogene. The CDR3 spans 16 residues. The CDR3 here is CASAQNCRGCVYGYTF. Written as DNA, the CDR3 is TGTGCCAGTGCCCAAAACTGTCGGGGCTGCGTCTATGGCTACACCTTC.